The sequence of this TCR beta chain was determined in a study of blood T cell repertoires in COVID-19. This table comes from immunoSEQ multiplex PCR, and its TCRdb copy is limited to in-frame clones, with some not included. This table holds approximately 110,000 clones, about 94% found once. This CDR3 comprises 16 residues. The V segment lost 2 bases and the J segment 4 bases; nucleotides outside the gene matches: 5. The germline V gene encodes CDR1 MNHNS and CDR2 SASEGT. The count of this clone is one. V and J are TRBV6-1 and TRBJ2-5; TRBD1 matches 12 bases. Sequencing used peripheral blood. The clonotype comes from a man in his fifties or sixties with COVID-19, enrolled during active disease. CDR3 coding DNA: TGTGCCAGCAGTGAATTGGGACAGGGGGCTAGAGAGACCCAGTACTTC. It specifies CASSELGQGARETQYF.